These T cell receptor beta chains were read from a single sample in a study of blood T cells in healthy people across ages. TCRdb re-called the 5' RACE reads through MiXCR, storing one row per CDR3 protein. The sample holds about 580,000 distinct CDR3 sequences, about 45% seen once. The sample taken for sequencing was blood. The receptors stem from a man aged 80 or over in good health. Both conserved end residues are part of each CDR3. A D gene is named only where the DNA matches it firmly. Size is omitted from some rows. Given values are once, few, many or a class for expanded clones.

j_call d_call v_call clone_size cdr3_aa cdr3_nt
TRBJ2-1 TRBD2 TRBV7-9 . CASNVYRTSGNYNEQFF TGTGCCAGCAACGTTTATCGGACTAGCGGGAACTACAATGAGCAGTTCTTC
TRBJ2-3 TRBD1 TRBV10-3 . CAISDRDRGLDTQYF TGTGCCATCAGTGACAGGGACAGGGGTTTAGATACGCAGTATTTT
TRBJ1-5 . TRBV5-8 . CASSPDFGGRNQPQHF TGTGCCAGCAGCCCGGACTTCGGGGGACGGAATCAGCCCCAGCATTTT
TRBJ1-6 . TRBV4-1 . CASSRIHGGGNNSPLHF TGCGCCAGCAGCCGAATACACGGAGGGGGTAATAATTCACCCCTCCACTTT
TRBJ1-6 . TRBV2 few CASSDLTVNSPLHF TGTGCCAGCAGTGATTTGACAGTCAATTCACCCCTCCACTTT
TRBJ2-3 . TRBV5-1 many CASSLGTTRDTQYF TGCGCCAGCAGCTTGGGGACGACTAGAGATACGCAGTATTTT
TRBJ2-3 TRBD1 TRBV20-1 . CSAHRGLDTQYF TGCAGTGCTCACAGGGGATTGGATACGCAGTATTTT
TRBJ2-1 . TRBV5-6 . CASSLSGAGNEQFF TGTGCCAGCAGCTTGTCGGGGGCCGGGAATGAGCAGTTCTTC
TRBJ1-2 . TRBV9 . CASIGGGQGYTF TGTGCCAGCATCGGCGGGGGGCAGGGCTACACCTTC
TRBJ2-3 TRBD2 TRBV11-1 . CASSFKRGGADTQYF TGTGCCAGCAGCTTCAAGCGGGGGGGTGCAGATACGCAGTATTTT
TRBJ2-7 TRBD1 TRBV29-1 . CSVRPGQNLEQYF TGCAGCGTTCGACCGGGACAGAATCTCGAGCAGTACTTC
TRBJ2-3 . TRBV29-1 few CSVGSGTSTDTQYF TGCAGCGTTGGTTCAGGGACTAGCACAGATACGCAGTATTTT
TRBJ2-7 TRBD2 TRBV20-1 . CSARDGSGGTEQYF TGCAGTGCTAGAGATGGGTCGGGGGGTACCGAGCAGTACTTC
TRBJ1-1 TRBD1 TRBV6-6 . CASREGGAVTEAFF TGTGCCAGCAGGGAAGGGGGCGCGGTCACTGAAGCTTTCTTT
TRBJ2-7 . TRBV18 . CASSPRPQGTTYEQYF TGTGCCAGCTCCCCAAGACCCCAAGGGACAACCTACGAGCAGTACTTC
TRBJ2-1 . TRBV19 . CASSIRSVEDEQFF TGTGCCAGTAGTATTCGGTCCGTCGAGGATGAGCAGTTCTTC
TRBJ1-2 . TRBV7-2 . CASSRYYGYTF TGTGCCAGCAGCCGGTACTATGGCTACACCTTC
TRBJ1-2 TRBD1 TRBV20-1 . CSARQGNYGYTF TGCAGTGCTCGACAGGGTAACTATGGCTACACCTTC
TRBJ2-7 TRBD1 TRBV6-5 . CASRNHGTGFRYEQYF TGTGCCAGCAGAAATCATGGGACAGGGTTTCGCTACGAGCAGTACTTC
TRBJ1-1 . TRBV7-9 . CASSFWAEEAFF TGTGCCAGCAGCTTTTGGGCGGAAGAAGCTTTCTTT
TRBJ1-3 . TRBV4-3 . CASSQDKGAGNTIYF TGCGCCAGCAGCCAAGATAAGGGGGCTGGAAACACCATATATTTT
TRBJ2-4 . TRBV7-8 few CASSFRPTDAKNIQYF TGTGCCAGCAGCTTCCGGCCGACGGATGCCAAAAACATTCAGTACTTC
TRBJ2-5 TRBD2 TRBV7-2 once CASSSLAVKETQYF TGTGCCAGCAGCTCACTAGCGGTTAAAGAGACCCAGTACTTC
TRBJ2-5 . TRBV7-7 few CASSLERGSETQYF TGTGCTAGCAGCTTAGAGAGGGGATCAGAGACCCAGTACTTC
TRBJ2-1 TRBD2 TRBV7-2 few CASLRVAGGGYNEQFF TGTGCCAGCTTAAGGGTAGCGGGAGGGGGGTACAATGAGCAGTTCTTC
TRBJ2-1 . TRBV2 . CASSVALPPGEQFF TGTGCCAGCAGTGTAGCCCTACCCCCTGGTGAGCAGTTCTTC
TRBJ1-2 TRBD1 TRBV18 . CASSKDRGRGYTF TGTGCCAGCTCAAAGGACAGGGGGCGCGGCTACACCTTC
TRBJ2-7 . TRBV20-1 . CSANRLYYEQYF TGCAGTGCTAACAGACTTTACTACGAGCAGTACTTC
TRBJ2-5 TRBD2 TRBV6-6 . CAGWASGEEAQYF TGTGCCGGCTGGGCTAGCGGGGAAGAGGCCCAGTACTTC
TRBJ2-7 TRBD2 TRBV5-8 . CASSLEASGMHISYEQYF TGTGCCAGCAGCTTGGAGGCTAGCGGGATGCACATCTCCTACGAGCAGTACTTC
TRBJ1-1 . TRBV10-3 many CAISPEGGTEAFF TGTGCCATCAGCCCCGAGGGGGGCACTGAAGCTTTCTTT
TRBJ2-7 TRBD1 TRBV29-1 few CSARPGQSYEQYF TGCAGCGCCCGACCGGGACAGAGCTACGAGCAGTACTTC
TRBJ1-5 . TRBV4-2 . CAGSQDKEGNQPQHF TGTGCCGGCAGCCAAGATAAGGAGGGTAATCAGCCCCAGCATTTT
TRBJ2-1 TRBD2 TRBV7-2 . CASRLTSAVNEQFF TGTGCCAGCAGACTGACTAGCGCCGTCAATGAGCAGTTCTTC
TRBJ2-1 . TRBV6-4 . CASSEGIGGPVNEQFF TGTGCCAGCAGTGAGGGTATCGGAGGGCCAGTAAATGAGCAGTTCTTC
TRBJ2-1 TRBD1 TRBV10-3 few CARPGQIYNEQFF TGTGCCAGACCGGGACAGATTTACAATGAGCAGTTCTTC
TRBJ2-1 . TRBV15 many CATSSRVNEQFF TGTGCCACCAGCAGCAGGGTAAATGAGCAGTTCTTC
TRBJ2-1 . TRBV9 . CASSVGPTRDEQFF TGTGCCAGCAGCGTAGGGCCTACGAGGGATGAGCAGTTCTTC
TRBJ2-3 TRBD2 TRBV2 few CASTGGQGDTQYF TGTGCCAGCACGGGGGGGCAGGGAGATACGCAGTATTTT
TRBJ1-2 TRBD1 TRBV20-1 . CSAKRQGSLGGYTF TGCAGTGCTAAACGACAGGGCTCCCTGGGTGGCTACACCTTC
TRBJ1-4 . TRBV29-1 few CSVWLWGEKLFF TGCAGCGTTTGGCTGTGGGGTGAAAAACTGTTTTTT
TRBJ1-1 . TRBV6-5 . CASSAREGAEAFF TGTGCCAGCAGTGCCAGGGAAGGGGCTGAAGCTTTCTTT
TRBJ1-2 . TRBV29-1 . CSVGRQSNYGYTF TGCAGCGTTGGAAGGCAGAGCAACTATGGCTACACCTTC
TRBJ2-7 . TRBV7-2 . CASSLATGSYEQYF TGTGCCAGCAGCTTAGCGACAGGTTCCTACGAGCAGTACTTC
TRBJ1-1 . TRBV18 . CASSPYPRTEAFF TGTGCCAGCTCACCATACCCGCGAACTGAAGCTTTCTTT
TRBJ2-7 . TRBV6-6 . CAGSHTTRFYEQYF TGTGCCGGCAGTCACACTACTAGGTTCTACGAGCAGTACTTC
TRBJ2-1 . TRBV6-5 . CASSSGGWDNEQFF TGTGCCAGCAGTTCGGGGGGCTGGGACAATGAGCAGTTCTTC
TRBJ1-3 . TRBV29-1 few CSVRVADTRGRNTIYF TGCAGCGTTCGAGTAGCCGACACTCGGGGCCGAAACACCATATATTTT
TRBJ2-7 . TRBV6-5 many CASRSTRSYEQYF TGTGCCAGCAGATCGACTAGGTCCTACGAGCAGTACTTC
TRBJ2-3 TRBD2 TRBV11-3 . CASSLEAGDTQYF TGTGCCAGCAGCTTAGAAGCGGGGGATACGCAGTATTTT
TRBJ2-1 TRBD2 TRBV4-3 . CASSLVGGGGNEQFF TGCGCCAGCAGCCTGGTTGGGGGGGGAGGGAATGAGCAGTTCTTC
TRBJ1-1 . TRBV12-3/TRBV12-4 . CASSFFPRGGSYTEAFF TGTGCCAGCAGTTTTTTCCCTCGCGGGGGGTCCTACACTGAAGCTTTCTTT
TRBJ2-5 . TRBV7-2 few CASSPGVRIERSKETQYF TGTGCCAGCAGCCCAGGGGTCCGTATCGAGCGGTCGAAAGAGACCCAGTACTTC
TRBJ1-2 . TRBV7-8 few CASSPFERGYTF TGTGCCAGCAGCCCCTTTGAACGCGGCTACACCTTC
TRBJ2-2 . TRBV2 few CASSEQGGPGELFF TGTGCCAGCAGTGAACAGGGTGGCCCCGGGGAGCTGTTTTTT
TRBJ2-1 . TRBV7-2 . CASSRHREQFF TGTGCCAGCAGCAGGCATCGGGAGCAGTTCTTC
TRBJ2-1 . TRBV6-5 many CASSYINEQFF TGTGCCAGCAGTTACATCAATGAGCAGTTCTTC
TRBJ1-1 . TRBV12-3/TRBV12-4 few CASSFGGVNTEAFF TGTGCCAGCAGTTTTGGGGGGGTGAACACTGAAGCTTTCTTT
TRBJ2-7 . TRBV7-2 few CASSLGSLTAREYF TGTGCCAGCAGCCTTGGTTCGCTTACCGCGCGGGAGTACTTC
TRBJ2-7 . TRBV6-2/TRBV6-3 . CASSYELSYEQYF TGTGCCAGCAGTTACGAGTTGTCCTACGAGCAGTACTTC